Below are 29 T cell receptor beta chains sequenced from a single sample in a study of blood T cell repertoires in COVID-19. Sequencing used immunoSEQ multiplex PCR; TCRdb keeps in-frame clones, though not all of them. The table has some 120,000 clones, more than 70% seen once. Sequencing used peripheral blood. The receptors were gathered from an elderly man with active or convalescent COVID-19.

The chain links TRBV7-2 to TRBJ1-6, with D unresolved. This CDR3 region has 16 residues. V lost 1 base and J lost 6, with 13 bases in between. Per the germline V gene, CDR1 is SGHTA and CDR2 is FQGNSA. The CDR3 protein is CASSLGTTGSNSPLHF. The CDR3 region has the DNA TGTGCCAGCAGCTTAGGAACGACGGGATCTAATTCACCCCTCCACTTT.

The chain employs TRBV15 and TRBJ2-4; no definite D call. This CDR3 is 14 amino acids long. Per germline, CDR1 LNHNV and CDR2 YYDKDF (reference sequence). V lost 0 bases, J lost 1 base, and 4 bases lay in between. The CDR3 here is CATSRDQAKNIQYF. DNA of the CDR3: TGTGCCACCAGCAGAGATCAGGCCAAAAACATTCAGTACTTC.

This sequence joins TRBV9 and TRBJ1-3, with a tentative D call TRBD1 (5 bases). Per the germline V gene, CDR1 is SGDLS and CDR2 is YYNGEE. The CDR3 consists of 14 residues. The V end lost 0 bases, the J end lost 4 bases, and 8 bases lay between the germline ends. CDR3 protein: CASSVAGAGNTIYF. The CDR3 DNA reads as TGTGCCAGCAGCGTAGCTGGGGCCGGAAACACCATATATTTT.

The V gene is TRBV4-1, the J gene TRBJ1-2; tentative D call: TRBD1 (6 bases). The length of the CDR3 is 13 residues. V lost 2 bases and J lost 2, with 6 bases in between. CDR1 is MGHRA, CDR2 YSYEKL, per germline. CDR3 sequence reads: CASSQQGNYGYTF. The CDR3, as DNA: TGCGCCAGCAGCCAACAGGGGAACTATGGCTACACCTTC.

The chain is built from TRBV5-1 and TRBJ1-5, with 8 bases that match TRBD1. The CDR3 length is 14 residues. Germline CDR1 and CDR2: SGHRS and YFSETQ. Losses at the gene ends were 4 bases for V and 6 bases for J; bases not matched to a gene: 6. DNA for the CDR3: TGCGCCAGCAGCCCAACAGGGGGGCCTCAGCCCCAGCATTTT. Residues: CASSPTGGPQPQHF.

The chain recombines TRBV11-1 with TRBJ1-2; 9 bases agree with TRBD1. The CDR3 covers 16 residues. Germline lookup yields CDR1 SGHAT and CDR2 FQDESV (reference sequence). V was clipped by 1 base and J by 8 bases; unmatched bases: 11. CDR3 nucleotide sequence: TGTGCCAGCAGCTTAGTTGGGACAGGGAGACGGGAAGGCTACACCTTC. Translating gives CASSLVGTGRREGYTF.

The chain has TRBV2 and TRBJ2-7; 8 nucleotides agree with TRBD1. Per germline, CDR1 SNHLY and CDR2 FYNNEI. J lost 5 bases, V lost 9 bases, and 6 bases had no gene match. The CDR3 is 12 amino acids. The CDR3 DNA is TGTGCCAGTGACAGGGGAGGCAACGAGCAGTACTTC. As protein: CASDRGGNEQYF.

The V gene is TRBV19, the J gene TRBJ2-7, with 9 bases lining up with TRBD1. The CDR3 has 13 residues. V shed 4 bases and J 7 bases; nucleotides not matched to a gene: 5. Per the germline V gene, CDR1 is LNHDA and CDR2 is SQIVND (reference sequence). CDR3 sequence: CASSTGQGWEQYF. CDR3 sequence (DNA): TGTGCCAGTAGTACCGGACAGGGGTGGGAGCAGTACTTC.

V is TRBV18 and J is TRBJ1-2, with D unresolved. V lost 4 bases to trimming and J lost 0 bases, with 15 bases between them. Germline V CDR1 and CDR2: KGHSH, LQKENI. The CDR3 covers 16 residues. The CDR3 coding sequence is TGTGCCAGCTCACTTATTAGTACGGTTCCTAACTATGGCTACACCTTC. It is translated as CASSLISTVPNYGYTF.

The CDR3 DNA reads TGTGCCAGTAGTATAACCTCAACAGGGACTGGAAACACCATATATTTT. Amino acid sequence: CASSITSTGTGNTIYF. The chain carries TRBV19 and TRBJ1-3; a possible D gene is TRBD1 (6 bases). The CDR3 totals 16 residues. Germline V CDR1 and CDR2: LNHDA, SQIVND (reference sequence). V shed 2 bases and J shed 2 bases, with 13 bases lying between them. Drawing the rest from reference TRBV19 and TRBJ1-3, the complete variable domain is DGGITQSPKYLFRKEGQNVTLSCEQNLNHDAMYWYRQDPGQGLRLIYYSQIVNDFQKGDIAEGYSVSREKKESFPLTVTSAQKNPTAFYLCASSITSTGTGNTIYFGEGSWLTVV.

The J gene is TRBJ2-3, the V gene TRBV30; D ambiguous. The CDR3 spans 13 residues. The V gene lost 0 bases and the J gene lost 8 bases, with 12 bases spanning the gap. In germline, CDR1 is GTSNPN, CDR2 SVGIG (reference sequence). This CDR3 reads CAWSVGNTGTQYF. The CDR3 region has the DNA TGTGCCTGGAGTGTAGGAAACACGGGTACGCAGTATTTT. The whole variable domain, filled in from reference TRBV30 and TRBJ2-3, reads SQTIHQWPATLVQPVGSPLSLECTVEGTSNPNLYWYRQAAGRGLQLLFYSVGIGQISSEVPQNLSASRPQDRQFILSSKKLLLSDSGFYLCAWSVGNTGTQYFGPGTRLTVL.

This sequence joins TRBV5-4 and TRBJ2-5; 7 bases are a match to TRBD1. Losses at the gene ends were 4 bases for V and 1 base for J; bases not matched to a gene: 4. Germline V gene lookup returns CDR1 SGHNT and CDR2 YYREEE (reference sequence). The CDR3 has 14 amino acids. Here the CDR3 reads CASSDGTVQETQYF. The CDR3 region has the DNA TGTGCCAGCAGCGACGGGACAGTCCAAGAGACCCAGTACTTC.

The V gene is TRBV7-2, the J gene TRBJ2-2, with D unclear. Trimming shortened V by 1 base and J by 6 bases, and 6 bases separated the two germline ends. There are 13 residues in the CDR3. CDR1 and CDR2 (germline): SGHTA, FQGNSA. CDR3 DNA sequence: TGTGCCAGCAGCTTAGTACGAGCCGGGGAGCTGTTTTTT. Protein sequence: CASSLVRAGELFF.

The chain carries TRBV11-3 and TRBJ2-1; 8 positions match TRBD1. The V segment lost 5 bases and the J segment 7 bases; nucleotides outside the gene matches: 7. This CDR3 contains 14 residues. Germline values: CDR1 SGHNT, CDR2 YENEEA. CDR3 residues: CASSQGQGRNEQFF. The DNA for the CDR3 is TGTGCCAGCAGCCAAGGACAGGGAAGGAATGAGCAGTTCTTC.

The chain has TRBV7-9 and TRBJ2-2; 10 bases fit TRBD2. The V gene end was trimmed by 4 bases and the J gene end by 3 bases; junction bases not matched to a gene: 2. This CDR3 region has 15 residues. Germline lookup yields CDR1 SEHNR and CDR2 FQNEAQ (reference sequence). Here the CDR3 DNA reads TGTGCCAGCAGCTCTGGACTAGCGGACACCGGGGAGCTGTTTTTT. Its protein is CASSSGLADTGELFF.

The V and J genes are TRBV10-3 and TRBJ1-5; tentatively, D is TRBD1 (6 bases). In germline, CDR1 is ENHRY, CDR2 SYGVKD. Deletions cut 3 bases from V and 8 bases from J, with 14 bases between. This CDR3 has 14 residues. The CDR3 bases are TGTGCCATCAGTGAACCAGGGGAAGTGGAGCCCCAGCATTTT. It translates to CAISEPGEVEPQHF.

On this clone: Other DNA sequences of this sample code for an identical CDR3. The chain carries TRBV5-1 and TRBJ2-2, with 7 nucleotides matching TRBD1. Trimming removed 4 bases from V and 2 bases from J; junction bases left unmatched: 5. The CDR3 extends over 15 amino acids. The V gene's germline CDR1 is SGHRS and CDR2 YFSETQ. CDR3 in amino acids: CASSPGTANTGELFF. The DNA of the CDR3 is TGCGCCAGCAGCCCTGGGACAGCCAACACCGGGGAGCTGTTTTTT.

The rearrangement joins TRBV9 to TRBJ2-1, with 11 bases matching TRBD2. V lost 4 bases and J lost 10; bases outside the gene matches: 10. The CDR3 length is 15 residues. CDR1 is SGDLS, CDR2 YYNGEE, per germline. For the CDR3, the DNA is TGTGCCAGCAGCAGAGGACTAGCGGGTTCCAGCGAGCAGTTCTTC. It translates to CASSRGLAGSSEQFF. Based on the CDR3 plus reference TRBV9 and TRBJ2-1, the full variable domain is DSGVTQTPKHLITATGQRVTLRCSPRSGDLSVYWYQQSLDQGLQFLIQYYNGEERAKGNILERFSAQQFPDLHSELNLSSLELGDSALYFCASSRGLAGSSEQFFGPGTRLTVL.

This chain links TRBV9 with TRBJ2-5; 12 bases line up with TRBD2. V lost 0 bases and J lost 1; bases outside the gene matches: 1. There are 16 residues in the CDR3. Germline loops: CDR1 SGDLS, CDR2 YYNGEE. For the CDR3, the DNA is TGTGCCAGCAGCGTAGGGACTAGCGGGATCCAAGAGACCCAGTACTTC. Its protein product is CASSVGTSGIQETQYF.

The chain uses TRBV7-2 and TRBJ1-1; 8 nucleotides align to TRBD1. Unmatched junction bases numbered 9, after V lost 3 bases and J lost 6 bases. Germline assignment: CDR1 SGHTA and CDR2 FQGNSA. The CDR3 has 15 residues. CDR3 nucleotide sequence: TGTGCCAGCAGCTTCAGGGGGCCGAGTGGGTCTGAAGCTTTCTTT. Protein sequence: CASSFRGPSGSEAFF.

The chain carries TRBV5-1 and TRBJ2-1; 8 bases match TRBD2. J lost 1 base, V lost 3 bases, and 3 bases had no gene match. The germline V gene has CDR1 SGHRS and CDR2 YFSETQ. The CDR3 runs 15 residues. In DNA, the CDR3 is TGCGCCAGCAGCTCCAGCGGGGGATCCTACAATGAGCAGTTCTTC. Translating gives CASSSSGGSYNEQFF.

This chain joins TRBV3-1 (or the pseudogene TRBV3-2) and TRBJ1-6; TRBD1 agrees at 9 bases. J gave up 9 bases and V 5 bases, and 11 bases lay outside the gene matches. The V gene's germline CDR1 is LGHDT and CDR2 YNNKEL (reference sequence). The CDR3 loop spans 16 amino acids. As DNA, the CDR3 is TGTGCCAGCAGCTTTTCGACAGGGGGATATGGTTCACCCCTCCACTTT. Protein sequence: CASSFSTGGYGSPLHF.

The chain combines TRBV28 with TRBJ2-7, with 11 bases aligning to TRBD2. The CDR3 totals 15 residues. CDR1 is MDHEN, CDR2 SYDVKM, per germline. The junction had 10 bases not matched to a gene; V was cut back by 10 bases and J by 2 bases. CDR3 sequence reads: CATRRASGGTYEQYF. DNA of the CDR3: TGTGCCACTCGGCGGGCTAGCGGGGGGACCTACGAGCAGTACTTC.

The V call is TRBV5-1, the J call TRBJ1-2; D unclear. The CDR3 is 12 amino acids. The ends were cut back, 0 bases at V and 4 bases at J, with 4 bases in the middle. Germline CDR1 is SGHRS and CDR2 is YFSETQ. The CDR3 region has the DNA TGCGCCAGCAGCTTGGACTTCTATGGCTACACCTTC. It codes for CASSLDFYGYTF.

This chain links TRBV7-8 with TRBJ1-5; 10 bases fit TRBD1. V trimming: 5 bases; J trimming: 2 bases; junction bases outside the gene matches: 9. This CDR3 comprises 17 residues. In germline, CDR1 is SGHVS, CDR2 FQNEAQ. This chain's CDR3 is CASSLRTGGRGNQPQHF. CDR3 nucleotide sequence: TGTGCCAGCAGCCTACGGACAGGGGGACGGGGCAATCAGCCCCAGCATTTT.

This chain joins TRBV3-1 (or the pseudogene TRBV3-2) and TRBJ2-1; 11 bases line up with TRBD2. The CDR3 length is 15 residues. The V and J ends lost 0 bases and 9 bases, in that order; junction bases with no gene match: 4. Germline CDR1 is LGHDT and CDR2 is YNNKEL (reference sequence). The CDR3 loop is CASSQDSGGASEQFF. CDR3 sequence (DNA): TGTGCCAGCAGCCAAGATAGCGGGGGGGCCAGTGAGCAGTTCTTC.

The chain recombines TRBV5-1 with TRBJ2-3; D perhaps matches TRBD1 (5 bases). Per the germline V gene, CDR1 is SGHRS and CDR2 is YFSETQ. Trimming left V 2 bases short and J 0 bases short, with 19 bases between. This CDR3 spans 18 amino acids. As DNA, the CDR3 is TGCGCCAGCAGCTTAACGCCGACGACAGACTCTAGCACAGATACGCAGTATTTT. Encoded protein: CASSLTPTTDSSTDTQYF.

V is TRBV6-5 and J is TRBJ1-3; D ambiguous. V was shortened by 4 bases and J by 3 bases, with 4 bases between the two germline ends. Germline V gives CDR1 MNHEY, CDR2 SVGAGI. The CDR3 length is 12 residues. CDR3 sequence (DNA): TGTGCCAGCAGTTTACATGGAAACACCATATATTTT. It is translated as CASSLHGNTIYF.

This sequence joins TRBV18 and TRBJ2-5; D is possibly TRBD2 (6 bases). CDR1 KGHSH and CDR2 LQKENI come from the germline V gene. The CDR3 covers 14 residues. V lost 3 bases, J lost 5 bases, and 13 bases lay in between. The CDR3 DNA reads TGTGCCAGCTCACCCGGAGGGACCGGGGAGACCCAGTACTTC. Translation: CASSPGGTGETQYF.